At least ten counts were recorded for the clone carrying this TCR beta chain. The antigen is undetermined. The data were taken from a study of T cell clonality in common variable immunodeficiency. Study results and limitations: Fewer TCRbeta clones were shared among CVID subjects than controls. TCRbeta clonality was increased in CVID versus healthy controls.

Control and CVID samples contributed equal amounts of genomic DNA. Sequenced by immunoSEQ multiplex PCR; TCRdb stores in-frame clones only, minus some. In total the sample includes some 40,000 clones, none of them seen once. Sequenced sample: peripheral blood mononuclear cells. The sequence came from a person aged 18 to 70 in good health.

The sequenced CDR3 bases are TGCGCCAGCAGCTCTGGGACAAGACGCGACGAG. Translated, it gives CASSSGTRRDE. In full, the CDR3 reads CASSSGTRRDEQYF. The chain is built from TRBV5-1 and TRBJ2-7; weak D call: TRBD1 (6 bases). The CDR3 is cut off 3 residues early in the read; its end comes from the germline J gene. This CDR3 contains 14 residues. Trimming removed 3 bases from V and 5 bases from J, with 15 bases in between. Per germline, CDR1 SGHRS and CDR2 YFSETQ.